This T cell receptor beta chain was profiled in a study of human T cells and chemical hapten exposure. The CDR3 is 14 residues long. Germline assignment: CDR1 SGHDT and CDR2 YYEEEE. After removal of 4 bases from V and 10 bases from J, the junction contained 8 bases not matched to a gene. A single record per CDR3 protein comes from TCRdb applying MiXCR to the RACE reads. The table lists 350,000 or so distinct CDR3 sequences, about 7% of them singletons, with less than 10% in the top ten. The time point: patch test 1, 2 weeks after DPC sensitization. Treatment of the sample: therapeutic diphenylcyclopropenone sensitization with weekly scalp DPC. This clonotype was seen at least ten times.

The clonotype comes from a young woman with alopecia areata. Some clones in this sample may be carry-over from other donors' samples. Sequenced here: whole blood, sampled in connection with sensitization to the hapten diphenylcyclopropenone (DPC). The chain recombines TRBV5-6 with TRBJ1-4, with 9 bases identical to TRBD1. In DNA, the CDR3 is TGTGCCAGCAGCCCGGGACAGGGTAGGGGAAAACTGTTTTTT. This gives the protein CASSPGQGRGKLFF.